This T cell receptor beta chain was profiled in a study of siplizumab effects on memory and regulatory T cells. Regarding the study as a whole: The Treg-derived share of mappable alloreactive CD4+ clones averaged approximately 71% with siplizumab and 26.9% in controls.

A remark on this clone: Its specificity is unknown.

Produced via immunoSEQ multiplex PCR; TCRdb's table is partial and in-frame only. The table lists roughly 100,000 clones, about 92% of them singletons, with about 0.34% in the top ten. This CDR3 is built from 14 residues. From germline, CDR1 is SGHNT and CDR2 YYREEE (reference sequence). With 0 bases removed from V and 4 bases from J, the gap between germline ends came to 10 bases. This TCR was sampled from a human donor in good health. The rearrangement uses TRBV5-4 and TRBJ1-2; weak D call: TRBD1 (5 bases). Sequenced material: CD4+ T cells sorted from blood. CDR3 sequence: CASSLAGTSYGYTF. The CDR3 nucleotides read TGTGCCAGCAGCTTGGCAGGGACTTCCTATGGCTACACCTTC.